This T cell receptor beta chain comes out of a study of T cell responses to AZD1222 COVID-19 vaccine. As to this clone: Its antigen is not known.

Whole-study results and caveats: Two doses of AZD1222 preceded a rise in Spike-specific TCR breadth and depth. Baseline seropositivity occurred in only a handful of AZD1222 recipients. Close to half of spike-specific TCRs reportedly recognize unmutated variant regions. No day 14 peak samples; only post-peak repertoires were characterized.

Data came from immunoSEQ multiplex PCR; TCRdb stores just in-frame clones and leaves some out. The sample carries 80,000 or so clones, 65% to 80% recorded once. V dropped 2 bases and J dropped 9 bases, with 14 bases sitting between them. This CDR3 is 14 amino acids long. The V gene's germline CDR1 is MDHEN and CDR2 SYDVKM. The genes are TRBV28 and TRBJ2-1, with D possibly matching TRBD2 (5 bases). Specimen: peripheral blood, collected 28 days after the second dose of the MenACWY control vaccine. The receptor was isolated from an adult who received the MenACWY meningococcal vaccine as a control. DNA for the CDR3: TGTGCCAGCAGTTTAGAAATAGAGGGTATTGAGCAGTTCTTC. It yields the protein CASSLEIEGIEQFF.